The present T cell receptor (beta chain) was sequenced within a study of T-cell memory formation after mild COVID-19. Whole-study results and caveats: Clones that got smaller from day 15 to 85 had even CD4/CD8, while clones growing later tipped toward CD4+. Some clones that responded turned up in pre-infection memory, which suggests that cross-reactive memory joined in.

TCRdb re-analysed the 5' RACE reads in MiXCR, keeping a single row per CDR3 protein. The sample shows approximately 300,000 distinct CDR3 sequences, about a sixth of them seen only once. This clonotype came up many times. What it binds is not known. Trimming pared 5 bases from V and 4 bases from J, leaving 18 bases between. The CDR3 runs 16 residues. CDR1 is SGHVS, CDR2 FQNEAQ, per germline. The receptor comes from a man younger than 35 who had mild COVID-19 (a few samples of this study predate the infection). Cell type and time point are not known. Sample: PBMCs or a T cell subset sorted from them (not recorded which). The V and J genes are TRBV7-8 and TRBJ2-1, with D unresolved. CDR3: CASSRVPTPIYNEQFF. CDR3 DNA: TGTGCCAGCAGCCGAGTCCCCACCCCCATTTACAATGAGCAGTTCTTC.